This T cell receptor (beta chain) was obtained from a study of CD8+CD57+ T cells in acquired aplastic anemia. All patients picked for sequencing had shown, by flow cytometry, an expansion of CD8+CD57+ cells. The study profiled TCR beta VDJ and CDR3 using genomic DNA as template. TCRdb independently ran MiXCR on the reads; one entry per CDR3 protein. This table holds about 150,000 distinct CDR3 sequences, 40% to 65% found once. The CDR3 has 15 residues. CDR1 is KGHDR, CDR2 SFDVKD, per germline. Deletions cut 1 base from V and 4 bases from J, with 9 bases between. V usage is TRBV24-1 and J usage is TRBJ2-2; D might be TRBD1 (5 bases). This clonotype was sampled from a human donor with aplastic anemia. Sequenced input: sorted CD4+, CD8+, or CD8+CD57+ T cells (not recorded which) from PBMCs. The CDR3 nucleotides are TGTGCCACCAGTGATTTTAGACAGACCACCGGGGAGCTGTTTTTT. Translation: CATSDFRQTTGELFF.